This paragraph covers one TCR beta chain sequence. Its specificity is not known. This sample was taken from a study of blood T cells in healthy people across ages. Whole-study findings and limits: Among long-lived donors, naive CD4+ cells were more numerous and diversity higher than in aged donors.

Sample-barcoded 5' priming and a J-beta primer mix drove a second PCR of roughly 7 to 11 cycles. TCRdb redid the calling of the 5' RACE reads with MiXCR, one entry per CDR3 protein. The data show over 1,500,000 distinct CDR3 sequences, 30% to 40% seen once. The CDR3 spans 15 residues. The V gene's germline CDR1 is MNHNY and CDR2 SVGAGI (reference sequence). V was clipped by 4 bases and J by 4 bases; unmatched bases: 5. The J gene is TRBJ2-7, the V gene TRBV6-6; 12 bases align to TRBD2. The sample was blood. This clonotype originated in a human donor in good health. The DNA of the CDR3 is TGTGCCAGCAGTTCAACGACTAGCGGGGGTTACGAGCAGTACTTC. Protein: CASSSTTSGGYEQYF.